The next 27 T cell receptor beta chains were all read from a single sample in a study of shared clonotypes between healthy human individuals. TCRdb's copy holds only in-frame clones and misses some; the assay was immunoSEQ multiplex PCR. This sample has nearly 2 million clones, with less than 95% found just once. Naive CD8 cells were CD45RO-negative, positively selected for CCR7, excluding terminally differentiated effector memory CD45RA+ cells. Sequencing was carried out using naive CD8+ T cells sorted from blood. These receptors were obtained from a man between 18 and 29 years old in good health.

This chain uses TRBV18 with TRBJ2-7; D might be TRBD1 (6 bases). The CDR3 has 16 amino acids. Germline V CDR1 and CDR2: KGHSH, LQKENI. V lost 5 bases and J 4 bases, leaving 21 bases between the germline ends. The CDR3 spells CASSEVLGALAYEQYF. As DNA, the CDR3 is TGTGCCAGCTCAGAGGTGTTGGGGGCCCTAGCTTACGAGCAGTACTTC.

The chain employs TRBV27 and TRBJ2-7; 8 nucleotides line up with TRBD2. Trimming took 3 bases from V and 3 from J; bases not matched to a gene: 10. Germline V gene sequence: CDR1 MNHEY, CDR2 SMNVEV (reference sequence). CDR3 size: 16 residues. The DNA of the CDR3 is TGTGCCAGCAGTTTTAGTAGCGGGGAAAACCTCTACGAGCAGTACTTC. Translation: CASSFSSGENLYEQYF.

This sequence joins TRBV5-6 and TRBJ2-1; D is uncertain. The germline gives CDR1 SGHDT, CDR2 YYEEEE. The CDR3 has 12 residues. This chain's CDR3 is CAGSNEANEQFF. The CDR3 bases are TGTGCGGGCAGCAACGAGGCCAATGAGCAGTTCTTC. Full variable domain (rest looked up from reference TRBV5-6 and TRBJ2-1): DAGVTQSPTHLIKTRGQQVTLRCSPKSGHDTVSWYQQALGQGPQFIFQYYEEEERQRGNFPDRFSGHQFPNYSSELNVNALLLGDSALYLCAGSNEANEQFFGPGTRLTVL.

The chain employs TRBV11-2 and TRBJ1-2; TRBD1 agrees at 8 bases. Germline-derived CDR1 and CDR2 are SGHAT and FQNNGV. CDR3 length equals 15 residues. Germline trimming cut 0 bases from V and 6 bases from J; bases unmatched to any gene: 6. This CDR3 is CASSLDPGGNNGYTF. The CDR3 nucleotides read TGTGCCAGCAGCTTAGATCCAGGGGGCAATAATGGCTACACCTTC.

Regarding this clone: Different DNA sequences within this sample yield the same CDR3. J is TRBJ2-2 and V is TRBV13; unclear D gene. Germline V gene sequence: CDR1 PRHDT, CDR2 FYEKMQ (reference sequence). There are 12 residues in the CDR3. The V gene lost 5 bases and the J gene lost 2 bases, with 3 bases spanning the gap. Here the CDR3 DNA reads TGTGCCAGCAGCCCTAACACCGGGGAGCTGTTTTTT. Its protein product is CASSPNTGELFF.

The chain combines TRBV7-9 with TRBJ2-1; the D is unclear. Trimming stripped 1 base from V and 4 bases from J, with 5 bases between. Germline V lookup: CDR1 SEHNR, CDR2 FQNEAQ (reference sequence). There are 13 residues in the CDR3. The CDR3 loop reads CASSLVYYNEQFF. CDR3 DNA sequence: TGTGCCAGCAGCTTAGTCTATTACAATGAGCAGTTCTTC.

The chain couples TRBV4-3 to TRBJ2-1; 13 nucleotides match TRBD2. The CDR3 totals 19 residues. V trimming: 2 bases; J trimming: 7 bases; junction bases outside the gene matches: 14. In germline, CDR1 is LGHNA, CDR2 YSLEER. As DNA, the CDR3 is TGCGCCAGCAGCCAACGACTAGCGGGAGGTGGGATGTCGTTGAATGAGCAGTTCTTC. Its translation is CASSQRLAGGGMSLNEQFF.

Worth noting for this clone: Other DNA variants within this sample encode the same CDR3. This rearrangement joins TRBV27 to TRBJ1-1; D gene ambiguous. CDR1 and CDR2 from the germline V gene are MNHEY and SMNVEV (reference sequence). The germline V and J ends were trimmed by 3 bases and 3 bases, with 8 bases remaining between them. CDR3 length: 13 amino acids. The CDR3 DNA is TGTGCCAGCAGTTTCGGGCCCGACACTGAAGCTTTCTTT. Translated: CASSFGPDTEAFF.

The gene calls are TRBV7-8 and TRBJ2-3; 13 nucleotides match TRBD2. The V gene end was trimmed by 1 base and the J gene end by 3 bases; junction bases not matched to a gene: 1. CDR1 is SGHVS, CDR2 FQNEAQ, per germline. The CDR3 extends over 16 amino acids. The CDR3 sequence: CASSLEGLAGTDTQYF. CDR3 bases: TGTGCCAGCAGCTTAGAGGGACTAGCGGGGACAGATACGCAGTATTTT.

The chain combines TRBV19 with TRBJ1-1; D ambiguous. Between the trimmed V and J ends, which lost 0 bases and 3 bases, there was a span of 11 bases. This CDR3 is built from 15 residues. The V gene's germline CDR1 is LNHDA and CDR2 SQIVND (reference sequence). The CDR3 DNA sequence: TGTGCCAGTAGTATAGATAAAGGACGGTACACTGAAGCTTTCTTT. Translation: CASSIDKGRYTEAFF.

The chain employs TRBV11-1 and TRBJ2-1; D may be TRBD2 (6 bases). The germline V gene encodes CDR1 SGHAT and CDR2 FQDESV (reference sequence). CDR3 length: 15 residues. The germline V and J ends were trimmed by 1 base and 2 bases, with 9 bases remaining between them. This chain's CDR3 is CASSLGRGPYNEQFF. The CDR3 region has the DNA TGTGCCAGCAGCTTAGGGAGGGGCCCCTACAATGAGCAGTTCTTC.

This clone was seen just once. V is TRBV6-5 and J is TRBJ2-5; 10 bases agree with TRBD2. In germline, CDR1 is MNHEY, CDR2 SVGAGI. J lost 3 bases, V lost 8 bases, and 9 bases had no gene match. The CDR3 sequence is 15 residues long. Here the CDR3 DNA reads TGTGCCAGCGAACCGGTAGCGGGAGGAAAAGAGACCCAGTACTTC. This gives the protein CASEPVAGGKETQYF.

V and J are TRBV7-9 and TRBJ2-7; TRBD1 matches 8 bases. The germline V gene encodes CDR1 SEHNR and CDR2 FQNEAQ (reference sequence). This CDR3 region has 15 residues. Unmatched junction bases numbered 6, after V lost 5 bases and J lost 0 bases. The CDR3 DNA reads as TGTGCCAGCAGCCAACAGGGGGGCCCCTCCTACGAGCAGTACTTC. This codes for CASSQQGGPSYEQYF.

The chain joins TRBV25-1 to TRBJ1-4, with D possibly TRBD1 on 6 matching bases. V lost 6 bases and J lost 12, with 17 bases in between. Germline CDR1 reads MGHDK; CDR2 reads SYGVNS. The CDR3 extends over 13 amino acids. In DNA form, the CDR3 reads TGTGCCAGCAGCGCCCAACAGGGTTCGGAACTGTTTTTT. It codes for CASSAQQGSELFF.

Remarks on this clone: Distinct nucleotide sequences in the sample also encode this CDR3. The chain joins TRBV7-6 to TRBJ2-7, with D perhaps TRBD1 (5 bases). The V gene's germline CDR1 is SGHVS and CDR2 FNYEAQ. The CDR3 is 14 residues long. V was pared by 1 base and J by 3 bases, with 10 bases between. The CDR3 coding sequence is TGTGCCAGCAGCTTAGGAGCAGGGAACTACGAGCAGTACTTC. This translates into CASSLGAGNYEQYF.

About this clone itself: Other DNA sequences of this sample code for an identical CDR3. The CDR3 here is CASTGGSSYEQYF. Written as DNA, the CDR3 is TGTGCCAGCACCGGGGGGAGCTCCTACGAGCAGTACTTC. The chain combines TRBV5-6 with TRBJ2-7, with 7 bases matching TRBD2. The CDR3 sequence is 13 residues long. CDR1 and CDR2 (germline): SGHDT, YYEEEE. Trimming at V came to 6 bases and at J to 0 bases, leaving 3 bases not matched to a gene. Full variable domain (remainder filled in from reference TRBV5-6 and TRBJ2-7): DAGVTQSPTHLIKTRGQQVTLRCSPKSGHDTVSWYQQALGQGPQFIFQYYEEEERQRGNFPDRFSGHQFPNYSSELNVNALLLGDSALYLCASTGGSSYEQYFGPGTRLTVT.

A note on this clone: The same CDR3 also results from other DNA sequences found in this sample. The chain recombines TRBV5-4 with TRBJ2-7; D remains unclear. The CDR3 runs to 13 residues. Germline values: CDR1 SGHNT, CDR2 YYREEE (reference sequence). V lost 4 bases and J 2 bases, leaving 10 bases between the germline ends. CDR3 bases: TGTGCCAGCAGCCCCCGGCCTACCTACGAGCAGTACTTC. This translates into CASSPRPTYEQYF.

This rearrangement joins TRBV7-9 to TRBJ2-1; 8 bases align to TRBD1. V gave up 6 bases and J gave up 1 base; unmatched junction bases: 11. This CDR3 spans 17 amino acids. In germline, CDR1 is SEHNR, CDR2 FQNEAQ (reference sequence). The CDR3, as DNA: TGTGCCAGCAGTTTAAATCCGGGACAGGATTCCTACAATGAGCAGTTCTTC. Protein: CASSLNPGQDSYNEQFF.

The rearrangement links TRBV7-6 to TRBJ1-6; D uncertain. CDR3 length: 17 residues. Germline-derived CDR1 and CDR2 are SGHVS and FNYEAQ. Trimming left V 1 base short and J 8 bases short, with 18 bases between. The CDR3 is CASSLERLSDPDSPLHF. The CDR3 coding sequence is TGTGCCAGCAGCTTAGAACGACTTTCGGACCCGGATTCACCCCTCCACTTT.

V usage is TRBV27 and J usage is TRBJ2-7, with 12 positions matching TRBD2. The CDR3 is 15 amino acids. Germline V gives CDR1 MNHEY, CDR2 SMNVEV (reference sequence). V lost 3 bases to trimming and J lost 5 bases; unmatched junction nucleotides: 5. The DNA of the CDR3 is TGTGCCAGCAGTTTCGGACTAGCGGGACTCAACGAGCAGTACTTC. Protein product: CASSFGLAGLNEQYF.

Concerning this clone: Other DNA sequences from this sample encode an identical CDR3 as well. The CDR3 sequence is CAWSVGGGYTF. The CDR3 DNA follows: TGTGCCTGGAGTGTGGGGGGCGGCTACACCTTC. This chain links TRBV30 with TRBJ1-2; D is perhaps TRBD1 (6 bases). Germline loops: CDR1 GTSNPN, CDR2 SVGIG (reference sequence). The CDR3 consists of 11 residues. V gave up 0 bases and J gave up 8 bases, with 7 bases separating them. The full variable domain, its missing parts supplied by reference TRBV30 and TRBJ1-2, is SQTIHQWPATLVQPVGSPLSLECTVEGTSNPNLYWYRQAAGRGLQLLFYSVGIGQISSEVPQNLSASRPQDRQFILSSKKLLLSDSGFYLCAWSVGGGYTFGSGTRLTVV.

The V gene is TRBV30, the J gene TRBJ2-7, with TRBD1 identical over 9 bases. Germline-derived CDR1 and CDR2 are GTSNPN and SVGIG (reference sequence). This CDR3 is built from 15 residues. Trimming removed 1 base from V and 2 bases from J; junction bases left unmatched: 6. DNA for the CDR3: TGTGCCTGGAGTGGGGGACAGGGACAAGCCTACGAGCAGTACTTC. It specifies CAWSGGQGQAYEQYF.

The chain combines TRBV15 with TRBJ2-5; unclear D gene. CDR3 size: 13 residues. CDR1 LNHNV and CDR2 YYDKDF come from the germline V gene (reference sequence). V dropped 5 bases and J dropped 4 bases, with 11 bases sitting between them. The CDR3 is CATSPPASETQYF. Here the CDR3 DNA reads TGTGCCACCAGCCCACCGGCCTCAGAGACCCAGTACTTC.

Concerning this clone: This specimen includes other DNA sequences encoding the same CDR3. V is TRBV5-6 and J is TRBJ2-2, with 8 bases identical to TRBD2. The V gene's germline CDR1 is SGHDT and CDR2 YYEEEE. There are 16 residues in the CDR3. V lost 0 bases to trimming and J lost 3 bases; unmatched junction nucleotides: 4. CDR3 residues: CASSLALAGYTGELFF. In nucleotides, the CDR3 is TGTGCCAGCAGCTTGGCATTAGCGGGGTACACCGGGGAGCTGTTTTTT. The full variable domain, with the rest looked up from reference TRBV5-6 and TRBJ2-2, is DAGVTQSPTHLIKTRGQQVTLRCSPKSGHDTVSWYQQALGQGPQFIFQYYEEEERQRGNFPDRFSGHQFPNYSSELNVNALLLGDSALYLCASSLALAGYTGELFFGEGSRLTVL.

The chain recombines TRBV11-2 with TRBJ1-1; TRBD1 aligns across 7 bases. Germline loops: CDR1 SGHAT, CDR2 FQNNGV. The junction had 10 bases not matched to a gene; V was cut back by 6 bases and J by 0 bases. This CDR3 region has 16 residues. In DNA, the CDR3 is TGTGCCAGCAGAGAGGGACGGGACAGTTTGAACACTGAAGCTTTCTTT. It specifies CASREGRDSLNTEAFF.

V gene TRBV2 combines with J gene TRBJ2-7; D is unclear. V gave up 10 bases and J gave up 4 bases, with 14 bases separating them. CDR3 length: 12 residues. From germline, CDR1 is SNHLY and CDR2 FYNNEI. CDR3 in DNA: TGTGCCACCGGAACCTGGGGTTACGAGCAGTACTTC. The encoded protein is CATGTWGYEQYF.

The genes are TRBV19 and TRBJ2-7, with D perhaps matching TRBD2 (5 bases). This CDR3 region has 14 residues. Between the trimmed V and J ends, which lost 5 bases and 0 bases, there was a span of 11 bases. The germline V gene has CDR1 LNHDA and CDR2 SQIVND (reference sequence). This chain's CDR3 is CASSARGFSYEQYF. CDR3 nucleotides: TGTGCCAGTAGTGCCCGGGGTTTCTCCTACGAGCAGTACTTC.